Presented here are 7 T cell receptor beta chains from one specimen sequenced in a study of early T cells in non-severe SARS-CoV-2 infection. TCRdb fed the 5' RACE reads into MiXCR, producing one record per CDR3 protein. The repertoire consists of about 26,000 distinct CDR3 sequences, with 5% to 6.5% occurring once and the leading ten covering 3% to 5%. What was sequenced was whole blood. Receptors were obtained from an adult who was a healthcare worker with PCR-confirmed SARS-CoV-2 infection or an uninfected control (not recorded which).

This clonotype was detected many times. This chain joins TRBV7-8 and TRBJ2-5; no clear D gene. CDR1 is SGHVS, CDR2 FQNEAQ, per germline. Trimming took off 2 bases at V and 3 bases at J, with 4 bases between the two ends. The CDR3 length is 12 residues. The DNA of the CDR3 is TGTGCCAGCAGCTTATTCGAAGAGACCCAGTACTTC. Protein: CASSLFEETQYF.

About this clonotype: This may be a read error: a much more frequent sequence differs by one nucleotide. CDR3 nucleotide sequence: TGTGTCAGCAGCGCCGGGAGTAGCGGGGGGGAGAGTACGCAGTATTTT. Amino acids: CVSSAGSSGGESTQYF. The chain is built from TRBV12-3 or TRBV12-4 and TRBJ2-3, with TRBD2 matching 11 bases. This CDR3 region has 16 residues.

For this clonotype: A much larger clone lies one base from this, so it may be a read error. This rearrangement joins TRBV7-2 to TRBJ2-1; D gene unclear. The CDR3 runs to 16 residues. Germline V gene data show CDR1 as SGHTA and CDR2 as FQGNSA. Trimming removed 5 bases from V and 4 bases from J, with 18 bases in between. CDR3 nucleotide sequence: TGTGCCAGCAGCACCCCGGTCAGGCGGCGTTACAATGAGCAGTTCTTC. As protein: CASSTPVRRRYNEQFF.

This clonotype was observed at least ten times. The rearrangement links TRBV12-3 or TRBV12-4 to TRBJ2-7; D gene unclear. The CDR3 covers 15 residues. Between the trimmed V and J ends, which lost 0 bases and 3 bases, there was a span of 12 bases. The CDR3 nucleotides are TGTGCCAGCAGTTTAGCGCTCTTGCCATACTACGAGCAGTACTTC. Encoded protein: CASSLALLPYYEQYF.

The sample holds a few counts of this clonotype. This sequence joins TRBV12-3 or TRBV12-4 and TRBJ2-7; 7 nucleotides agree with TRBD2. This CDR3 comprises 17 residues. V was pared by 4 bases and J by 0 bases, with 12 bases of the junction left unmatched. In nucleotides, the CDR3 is TGTGCCAGCAGTTCCGCAGAAACGGGCGGGAGCTCCTACGAGCAGTACTTC. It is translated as CASSSAETGGSSYEQYF.

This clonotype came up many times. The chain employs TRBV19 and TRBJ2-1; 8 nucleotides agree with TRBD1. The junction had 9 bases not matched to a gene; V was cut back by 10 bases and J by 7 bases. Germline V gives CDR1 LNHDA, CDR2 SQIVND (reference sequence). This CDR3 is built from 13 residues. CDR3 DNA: TGTGCCACCTCAGGGGGCGCTGGTAATGAGCAGTTCTTC. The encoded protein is CATSGGAGNEQFF.

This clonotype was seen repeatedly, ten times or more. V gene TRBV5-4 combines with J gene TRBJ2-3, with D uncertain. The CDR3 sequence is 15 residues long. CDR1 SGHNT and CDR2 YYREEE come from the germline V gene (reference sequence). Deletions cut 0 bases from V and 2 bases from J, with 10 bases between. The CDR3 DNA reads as TGTGCCAGCAGCTTGGCTATCCAGCCCACAGATACGCAGTATTTT. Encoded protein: CASSLAIQPTDTQYF.